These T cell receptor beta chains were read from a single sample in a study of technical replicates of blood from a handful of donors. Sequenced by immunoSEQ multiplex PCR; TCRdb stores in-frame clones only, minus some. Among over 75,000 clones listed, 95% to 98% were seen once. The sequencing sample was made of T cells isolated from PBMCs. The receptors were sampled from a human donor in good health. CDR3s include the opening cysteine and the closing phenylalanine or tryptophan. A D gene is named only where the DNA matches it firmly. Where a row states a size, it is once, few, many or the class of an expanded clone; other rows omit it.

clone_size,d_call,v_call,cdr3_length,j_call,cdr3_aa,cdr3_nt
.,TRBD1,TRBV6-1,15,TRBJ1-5,CASSWDTGGNQPQHF,TGTGCCAGCAGTTGGGATACAGGGGGGAATCAGCCCCAGCATTTT
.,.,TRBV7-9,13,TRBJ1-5,CASSSAGTGPQHF,TGTGCCAGCAGCAGCGCAGGGACTGGGCCCCAGCATTTT
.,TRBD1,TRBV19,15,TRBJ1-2,CASKYETGNNYGYTF,TGTGCCAGCAAATACGAGACAGGGAATAACTATGGCTACACCTTC
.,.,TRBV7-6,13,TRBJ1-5,CASSLGGDQPQHF,TGTGCCAGCAGCTTAGGGGGGGATCAGCCCCAGCATTTT
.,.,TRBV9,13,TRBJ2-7,CASSQTESYEQYF,TGTGCCAGCAGCCAGACAGAATCCTACGAGCAGTACTTC
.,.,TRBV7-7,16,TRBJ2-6,CASSSKQESGANVLTF,TGTGCCAGCAGCTCCAAACAAGAATCTGGGGCCAACGTCCTGACTTTC
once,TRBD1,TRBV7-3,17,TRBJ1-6,CASSFPKKDRDWSPLHF,TGTGCCAGCAGCTTCCCCAAAAAAGACAGGGATTGGTCACCCCTCCACTTT
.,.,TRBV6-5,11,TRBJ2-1,CASSSRAEQFF,TGTGCCAGCAGTAGCAGGGCTGAGCAGTTCTTC
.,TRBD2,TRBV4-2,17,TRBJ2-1,CASSQPVTSGAIYEQFF,TGTGCCAGCAGCCAACCGGTGACTAGCGGGGCTATCTATGAGCAGTTCTTC
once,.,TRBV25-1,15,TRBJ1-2,CASSDPTGDNYGYTF,TGTGCCAGCAGCGACCCGACAGGTGATAACTATGGCTACACCTTC
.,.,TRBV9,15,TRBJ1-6,CASSSRGNYNSPLHF,TGTGCCAGCAGCTCCCGGGGGAATTACAATTCACCCCTCCACTTT
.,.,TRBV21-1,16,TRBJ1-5,CASSIFGQGRHQPQHF,TGTGCCAGCAGCATTTTTGGACAGGGAAGGCATCAGCCCCAGCATTTT
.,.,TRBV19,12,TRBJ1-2,CASNWGGHGYTF,TGTGCCAGTAATTGGGGAGGGCATGGCTACACCTTC
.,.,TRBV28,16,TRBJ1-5,CASKGDFPLGNQPQHF,TGTGCCAGTAAAGGGGATTTCCCCCTCGGCAATCAGCCCCAGCATTTT
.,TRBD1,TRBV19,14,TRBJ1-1,CASRQGAMGTEAFF,TGTGCCAGTAGGCAGGGGGCGATGGGGACTGAAGCTTTCTTT
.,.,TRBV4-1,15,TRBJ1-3,CASSQVAGSGNTIYF,TGCGCCAGCAGCCAAGTTGCAGGGTCTGGAAACACCATATATTTT
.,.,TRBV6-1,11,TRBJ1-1,CASTRATEAFF,TGTGCCAGCACCAGGGCTACTGAAGCTTTCTTT
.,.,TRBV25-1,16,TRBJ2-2,CASSELAPGDTGELFF,TGTGCCAGCAGTGAATTGGCCCCAGGGGACACCGGGGAGCTGTTTTTT
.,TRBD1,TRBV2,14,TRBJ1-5,CASHNRGSNQPQHF,TGTGCCAGCCACAACAGGGGTTCCAATCAGCCCCAGCATTTT
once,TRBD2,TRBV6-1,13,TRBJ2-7,CASSLKLAVEQYF,TGTGCCAGCAGTTTAAAACTAGCGGTCGAGCAGTACTTC
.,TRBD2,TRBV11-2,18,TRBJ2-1,CASSLTSLAGRRINEQFF,TGTGCCAGCAGCTTAACCTCACTAGCGGGGCGAAGGATCAATGAGCAGTTCTTC
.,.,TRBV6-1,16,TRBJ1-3,CASSEAGELSGNTIYF,TGTGCCAGCAGTGAAGCAGGGGAACTCTCTGGAAACACCATATATTTT
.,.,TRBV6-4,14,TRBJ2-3,CASSGGLSTDTQYF,TGTGCCAGCAGTGGCGGGCTTAGCACAGATACGCAGTATTTT
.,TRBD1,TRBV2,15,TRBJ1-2,CASRATGARNYGYTF,TGTGCCAGCAGGGCAACAGGGGCCCGTAACTATGGCTACACCTTC
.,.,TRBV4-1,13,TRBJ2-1,CASSRTFLNEQFF,TGCGCCAGCAGCCGGACATTTCTCAACGAGCAGTTCTTC
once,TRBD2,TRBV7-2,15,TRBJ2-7,CASSLRLAGVGEQYF,TGTGCCAGCAGCTTAAGACTAGCGGGAGTAGGAGAGCAGTACTTC
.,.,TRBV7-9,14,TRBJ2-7,CASSLLPSSYEQYF,TGTGCCAGCAGCTTACTGCCCAGCTCCTACGAGCAGTACTTC
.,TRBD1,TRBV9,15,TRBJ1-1,CASSAWDRTTTEAFF,TGTGCCAGCAGCGCATGGGACAGAACTACGACAGAAGCTTTCTTT
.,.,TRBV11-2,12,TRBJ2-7,CASSLVLDEQYF,TGTGCCAGCAGCTTAGTCCTAGACGAGCAGTACTTC
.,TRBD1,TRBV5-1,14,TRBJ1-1,CASSFGQGDTEAFF,TGCGCCAGCAGCTTTGGACAGGGTGACACTGAAGCTTTCTTT
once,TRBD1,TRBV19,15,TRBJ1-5,CASSATGGSNQPQHF,TGTGCCAGTAGTGCGACAGGGGGTAGCAATCAGCCCCAGCATTTT
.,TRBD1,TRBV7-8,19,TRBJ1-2,CASSQKRQGAAHILDGYTF,TGTGCCAGCAGCCAAAAGAGACAGGGGGCCGCCCATATATTAGATGGCTACACCTTC
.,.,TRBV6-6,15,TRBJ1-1,CASSYGREGDTEAFF,TGTGCCAGCAGTTACGGTAGGGAAGGGGACACTGAAGCTTTCTTT
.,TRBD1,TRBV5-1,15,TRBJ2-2,CASSFLTGEAGELFF,TGCGCCAGCAGCTTCCTGACAGGGGAGGCCGGGGAGCTGTTTTTT
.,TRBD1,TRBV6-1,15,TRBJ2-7,CASSEMTGQPYEQYF,TGTGCCAGCAGTGAGATGACAGGGCAACCTTACGAGCAGTACTTC
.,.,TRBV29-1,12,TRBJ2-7,CSAGTSAYEQYF,TGCAGCGCCGGGACATCCGCCTACGAGCAGTACTTC
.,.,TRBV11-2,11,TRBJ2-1,CASSFHSEQFF,TGTGCCAGCAGCTTTCATAGTGAGCAGTTCTTC